The present T cell receptor (beta chain) was sequenced within a study of cytomegalovirus exposure and HLA in healthy donors. Study context: Early released data comprised about 85 million unique TCRs from HLA-typed donors. The study's findings and limits: The authors confirmed in vitro that a few CMV-associated chains were specific for CMV antigens. About 180 TCR beta chains were listed as cytomegalovirus-associated.

Germline V lookup: CDR1 SGHKS, CDR2 YYEKEE (reference sequence). The CDR3 consists of 16 residues. After removal of 1 base from V and 6 bases from J, the junction contained 6 bases not matched to a gene. Worth noting for this clone: Antigen unknown.

The PCR ran on 60 Vbeta and 13 Jbeta primers. The assay was immunoSEQ multiplex PCR, and TCRdb's table has in-frame clones only and misses some. The table lists about 140,000 clones, with roughly 2% in the top ten. This rearrangement joins TRBV5-5 to TRBJ1-4; 10 nucleotides agree with TRBD1. This TCR derives from a woman under 30 in good health and CMV-seronegative. The sequenced sample consisted of PBMCs. CDR3 nucleotides: TGTGCCAGCAGCTTGTATGACAGGGGGCTACATGAAAAACTGTTTTTT. This codes for CASSLYDRGLHEKLFF.